This T cell receptor beta chain was recovered during a study of blood T cell repertoires in COVID-19. The wider study: In each case, the material was cDNA or gDNA derived from T cells, B-cell-depleted T cells, or PBMCs.

The CDR3 covers 17 residues. V lost 3 bases, J lost 2 bases, and 7 bases stayed unmatched. Per germline, CDR1 LNHDA and CDR2 SQIVND (reference sequence). Profiling relied on immunoSEQ multiplex PCR, and the TCRdb table lists in-frame clones only, not all of them. Counted here are fewer than 300,000 clones, approximately 91% occurring once; the ten biggest clones make up about 9.8%. This receptor was identified in a man in his late teens or twenties with active or convalescent COVID-19. The V and J genes are TRBV19 and TRBJ2-2, with 9 bases lining up with TRBD1. The sequencing input was peripheral blood. The CDR3 nucleotides are TGTGCCAGTAGTATGGGACAGGGAGTTGGAAACACCGGGGAGCTGTTTTTT. Its protein is CASSMGQGVGNTGELFF.